The sequence of this T cell receptor (beta chain) was determined in a study of T cell repertoires in cytomegalovirus infection. Overall study findings and caveats: HLA-C-restricted CMV clonotypes gave the most frequent clonotype in two of eight donors.

Note on this clonotype: What it binds is unknown.

The CDR3 is 12 residues long. From germline, CDR1 is SQVTM and CDR2 ANQGSEA. V was trimmed by 7 bases and J by 8 bases, leaving 17 bases between them. In TCRdb, the reads were re-called with MiXCR into one record per CDR3 protein. The table lists about 920,000 distinct CDR3 sequences, around 31% of them singletons. This clonotype was sampled from a human donor in good health (CMV status not recorded). Some clones in this sample may be carry-over from other donors' samples. Sample: cultured CD8+ T cells from PBMCs, taken from culture after CMV antigen stimulation. The chain has TRBV29-1 and TRBJ1-2; maybe TRBD1 (6 bases). CDR3 amino acids: CSASTGFRGYTF. CDR3 in DNA: TGCAGCGCCTCAACAGGGTTCCGCGGCTACACCTTC.